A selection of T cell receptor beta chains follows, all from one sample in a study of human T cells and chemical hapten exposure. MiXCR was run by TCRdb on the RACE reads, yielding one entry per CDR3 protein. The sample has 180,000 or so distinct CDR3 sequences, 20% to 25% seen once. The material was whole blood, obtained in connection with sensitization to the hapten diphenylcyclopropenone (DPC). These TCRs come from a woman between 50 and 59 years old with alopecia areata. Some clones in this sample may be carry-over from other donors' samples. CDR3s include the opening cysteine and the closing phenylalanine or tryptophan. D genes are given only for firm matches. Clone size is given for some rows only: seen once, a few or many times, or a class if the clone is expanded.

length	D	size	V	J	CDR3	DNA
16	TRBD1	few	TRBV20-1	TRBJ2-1	CSAWGSESGGFNEQFF	TGCAGTGCTTGGGGTTCCGAGTCAGGGGGCTTCAATGAGCAGTTCTTC
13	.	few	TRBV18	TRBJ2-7	CASSPRGISEQYF	TGTGCCAGCTCACCACGAGGGATCTCCGAGCAGTACTTC
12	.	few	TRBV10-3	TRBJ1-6	CAISDLYSPLHF	TGTGCCATCAGTGATTTATATTCACCCCTCCACTTT
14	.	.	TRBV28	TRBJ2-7	CASSPPGQQYEQYF	TGTGCCAGCAGTCCACCAGGACAGCAATACGAGCAGTACTTC
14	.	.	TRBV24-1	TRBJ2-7	CATEAFQSSYEQYF	TGTGCCACCGAAGCCTTCCAGAGCTCCTACGAGCAGTACTTC
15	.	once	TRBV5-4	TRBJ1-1	CASSLAGAGDTEAFF	TGTGCCAGCAGCTTGGCCGGGGCAGGGGACACTGAAGCTTTCTTT
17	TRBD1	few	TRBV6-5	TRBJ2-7	CASSPTLDRGQLYEQYF	TGTGCCAGCAGTCCCACGCTAGACAGGGGGCAACTCTACGAGCAGTACTTC
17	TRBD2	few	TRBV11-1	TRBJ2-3	CASSARTSGGMGDTQYF	TGTGCCAGCAGCGCCCGGACTAGCGGGGGTATGGGAGATACGCAGTATTTT
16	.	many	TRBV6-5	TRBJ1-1	CASSYSGPGLGTEAFF	TGTGCCAGCAGTTACTCCGGCCCAGGGCTTGGCACTGAAGCTTTCTTT
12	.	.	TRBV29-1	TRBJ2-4	CSVLVAKNIQYF	TGCAGCGTTCTTGTAGCCAAAAACATTCAGTACTTC
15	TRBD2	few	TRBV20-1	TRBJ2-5	CSARQLAGGQETQYF	TGCAGTGCTAGACAACTAGCGGGAGGTCAAGAGACCCAGTACTTC
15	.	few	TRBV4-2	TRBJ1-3	CASSTVPGTGNTIYF	TGTGCCAGCAGCACAGTCCCAGGGACTGGAAACACCATATATTTT
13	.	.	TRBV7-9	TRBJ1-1	CASTRQIGTEAFF	TGTGCCAGTACTCGACAGATCGGAACTGAAGCTTTCTTT
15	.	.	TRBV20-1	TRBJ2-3	CSPTYRPGRTDTQYF	TGCAGTCCGACCTACAGACCAGGGCGCACAGATACGCAGTATTTT
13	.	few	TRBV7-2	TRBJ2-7	CASSLTLLYEQYF	TGTGCCAGCAGCTTGACCCTTTTGTACGAGCAGTACTTC
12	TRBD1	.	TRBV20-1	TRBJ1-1	CSARQGYTEAFF	TGCAGTGCGAGACAGGGTTACACTGAAGCTTTCTTT
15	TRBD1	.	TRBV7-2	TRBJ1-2	CASSSWDRGRDGYTF	TGTGCCAGCAGTTCCTGGGACAGGGGGCGAGATGGCTACACCTTC
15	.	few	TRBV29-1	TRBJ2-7	CSVVGWSAGSYEQYF	TGCAGCGTTGTAGGTTGGTCGGCAGGGTCGTACGAGCAGTACTTC
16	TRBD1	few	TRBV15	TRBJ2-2	CATSRATGEVTGELFF	TGTGCCACCAGCAGAGCGACAGGGGAGGTCACCGGGGAGCTGTTTTTT
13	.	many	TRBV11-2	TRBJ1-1	CASSPPYNTEAFF	TGTGCCAGCAGCCCACCCTACAACACTGAAGCTTTCTTT
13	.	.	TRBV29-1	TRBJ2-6	CSVAESGANVLTF	TGCAGCGTAGCCGAATCTGGGGCCAACGTCCTGACTTTC
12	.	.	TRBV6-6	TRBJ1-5	CASSAGDQPQHF	TGTGCCAGCAGCGCAGGGGACCAGCCCCAGCATTTT
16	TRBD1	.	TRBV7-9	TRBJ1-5	CASSLAGDRGDQPQHF	TGTGCCAGCAGCTTAGCGGGGGACAGGGGCGATCAGCCCCAGCATTTT
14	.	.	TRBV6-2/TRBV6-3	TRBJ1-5	CASSGGIPGGPQHF	TGTGCCAGCAGTGGGGGGATCCCCGGAGGGCCCCAGCATTTT
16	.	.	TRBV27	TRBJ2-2	CASSLYRSGYTGELFF	TGTGCCAGCAGTTTATACCGGAGTGGTTACACCGGGGAGCTGTTTTTT
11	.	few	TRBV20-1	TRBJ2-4	CSASDKNIQYF	TGCAGTGCTAGCGATAAAAACATTCAGTACTTC
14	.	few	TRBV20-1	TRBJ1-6	CSASPLLDNSPLHF	TGCAGTGCTAGTCCCCTTTTGGACAATTCACCCCTCCACTTT
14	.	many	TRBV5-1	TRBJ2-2	CASGDWSTGRELFF	TGCGCCAGCGGGGACTGGAGCACCGGGAGGGAGCTGTTTTTT
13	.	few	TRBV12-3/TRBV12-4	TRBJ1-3	CASSLDGRNTIYF	TGTGCCAGCAGTTTAGACGGCAGAAACACCATATATTTT
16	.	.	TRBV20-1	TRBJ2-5	CSAPVRSGEHWGTQYF	TGCAGTGCCCCCGTTCGCTCGGGGGAACATTGGGGGACCCAGTACTTC
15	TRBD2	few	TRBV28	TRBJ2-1	CASSRLAGGVGEQFF	TGTGCCAGCAGCAGACTAGCGGGAGGAGTCGGAGAGCAGTTCTTC
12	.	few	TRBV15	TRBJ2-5	CATSRVGETQYF	TGTGCCACCAGCAGAGTTGGAGAGACCCAGTACTTC
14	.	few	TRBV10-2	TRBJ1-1	CASSAVTTNTEAFF	TGCGCCAGCAGTGCGGTGACAACGAACACTGAAGCTTTCTTT
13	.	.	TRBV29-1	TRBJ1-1	CSVENRRGTEAFF	TGCAGCGTTGAAAACAGGAGGGGCACTGAAGCTTTCTTT
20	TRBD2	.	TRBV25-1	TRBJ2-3	CASSAPPIAGPLLGTDTQYF	TGTGCCAGCAGCGCTCCCCCGATAGCGGGACCTTTATTGGGCACAGATACGCAGTATTTT
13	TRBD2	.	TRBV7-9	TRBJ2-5	CTSSRSGGETQYF	TGTACCAGCAGCAGAAGCGGGGGAGAGACCCAGTACTTC
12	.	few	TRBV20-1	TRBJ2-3	CSARERIDTQYF	TGCAGTGCTAGAGAGCGAATAGATACGCAGTATTTT
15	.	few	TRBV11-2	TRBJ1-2	CASSPWEGGYGGYTF	TGTGCCAGCAGCCCTTGGGAGGGGGGCTACGGTGGCTACACCTTC
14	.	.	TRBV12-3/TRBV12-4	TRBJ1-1	CASSASGRSGEAFF	TGTGCCAGCAGTGCCTCGGGACGTTCGGGTGAAGCTTTCTTT
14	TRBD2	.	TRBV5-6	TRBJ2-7	CASSLGLADYEQYF	TGTGCCAGCAGCTTGGGACTAGCGGACTACGAGCAGTACTTC
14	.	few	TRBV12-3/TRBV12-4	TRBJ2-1	CASSFGRDLYEQFF	TGTGCCAGCAGTTTTGGGCGGGATCTCTATGAGCAGTTCTTC
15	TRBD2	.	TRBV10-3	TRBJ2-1	CAIRGPGLAGDEQFF	TGTGCCATCAGAGGACCGGGACTAGCGGGGGACGAGCAGTTCTTC
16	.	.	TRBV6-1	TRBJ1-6	CASSEEGTLNNSPLHF	TGTGCCAGCAGTGAAGAGGGGACACTTAATAATTCACCCCTCCACTTT
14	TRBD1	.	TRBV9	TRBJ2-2	CASSARQGNGELFF	TGTGCCAGCAGCGCAAGACAGGGGAACGGGGAGCTGTTTTTT
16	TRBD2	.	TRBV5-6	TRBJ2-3	CASSPGLAGLADTQYF	TGTGCCAGCAGCCCGGGACTAGCGGGATTGGCAGATACGCAGTATTTT
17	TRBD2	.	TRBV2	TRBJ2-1	CASRGTSGRSSYNEQFF	TGTGCCAGCAGGGGTACTAGCGGGAGAAGCTCCTACAATGAGCAGTTCTTC
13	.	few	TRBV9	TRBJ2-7	CASSAGLNYEQYF	TGTGCCAGCAGCGCGGGACTGAATTACGAGCAGTACTTC
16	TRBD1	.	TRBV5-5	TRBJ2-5	CASSFFRDRVQETQYF	TGTGCCAGCAGCTTTTTTAGGGACAGGGTCCAAGAGACCCAGTACTTC
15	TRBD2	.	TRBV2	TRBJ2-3	CASSTPGLRGDTQYF	TGTGCCAGCAGTACACCGGGACTAAGGGGAGATACGCAGTATTTT
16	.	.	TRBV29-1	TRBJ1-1	CSVQQLLGVPNTEAFF	TGCAGCGTTCAGCAATTGTTAGGAGTTCCGAACACTGAAGCTTTCTTT
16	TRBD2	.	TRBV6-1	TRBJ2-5	CASSELDSGEQETQYF	TGTGCCAGCAGTGAATTGGATAGCGGGGAACAAGAGACCCAGTACTTC
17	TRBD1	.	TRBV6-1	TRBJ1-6	CASSEASTGGRHSPLHF	TGTGCCAGCAGTGAAGCTTCCACAGGGGGTCGTCATTCACCCCTCCACTTT
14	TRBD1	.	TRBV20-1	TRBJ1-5	CSASFQGVNQPQHF	TGCAGTGCTAGCTTCCAGGGGGTCAATCAGCCCCAGCATTTT